This is a list of T cell receptor beta chains from one sample in a study of Ad26.COV2.S vaccination and SARS-CoV-2 variants. Measured with immunoSEQ multiplex PCR; TCRdb has only the in-frame clones, and not every one. Seen here are 380,000 or so clones, around 88% observed once, and the top ten hold 5%. Here the sequenced sample was peripheral blood, taken in a trial of Ad26.COV2.S vaccine versus placebo. These receptor sequences come from a person between 18 and 60 years old who received the Ad26.COV2.S COVID-19 vaccine or a placebo. The CDR3 runs from the conserved cysteine through the conserved F or W. Fields, in order: J gene, V gene, clone size, D gene, CDR3 protein, CDR3 DNA. A D gene is named only where the DNA matches it firmly. A clone size is listed for some rows: how often the clone was seen (once, few, many), or a class if it is expanded.

TRBJ2-2,TRBV7-9,NA,NA,CASSPVTRPTGELFF,TGTGCCAGCAGCCCAGTGACCAGACCGACCGGGGAGCTGTTTTTT
TRBJ2-7,TRBV6-5,NA,TRBD1,CASSYGTGRSDEQYF,TGTGCCAGCAGTTATGGGACAGGGAGGTCCGACGAGCAGTACTTC
TRBJ2-7,TRBV6-2/TRBV6-3,NA,NA,CASSYEVGGEQYF,TGTGCCAGCAGTTACGAGGTAGGGGGCGAGCAGTACTTC
TRBJ1-1,TRBV4-1,once,TRBD1,CASSQPRGKNTEAFF,TGCGCCAGCAGCCAACCCAGGGGGAAGAACACTGAAGCTTTCTTT
TRBJ2-7,TRBV5-5,NA,NA,CASSLGRQEPYEQYF,TGTGCCAGCAGCTTGGGGAGACAGGAGCCCTACGAGCAGTACTTC
TRBJ2-7,TRBV5-1,NA,TRBD1,CASSLEGPRQGWEQYF,TGCGCCAGCAGCTTGGAAGGCCCTCGACAGGGTTGGGAGCAGTACTTC
TRBJ2-5,TRBV6-6,NA,NA,CASSVGETQYF,TGTGCCAGCAGCGTGGGAGAGACCCAGTACTTC
TRBJ2-7,TRBV20-1,many,TRBD2,CSASKAGEGEQYF,TGCAGTGCTAGTAAGGCGGGAGAGGGAGAGCAGTACTTC
TRBJ1-4,TRBV10-2,NA,NA,CASTGPTNEKLFF,TGCGCCAGCACCGGCCCAACTAATGAAAAACTGTTTTTT
TRBJ1-2,TRBV6-5,NA,TRBD1,CASSSLSNSGGNGYTF,TGTGCCAGCAGTTCCCTCTCCAACTCAGGGGGTAATGGCTACACCTTC
TRBJ1-1,TRBV6-5,few,TRBD1,CASRRGWDRVEAFF,TGTGCCAGCAGGAGGGGGTGGGACAGGGTAGAAGCTTTCTTT
TRBJ1-5,TRBV30,NA,NA,CAWSVLGSSNQPQHF,TGTGCCTGGAGTGTACTGGGGTCTAGCAATCAGCCCCAGCATTTT
TRBJ1-5,TRBV5-1,NA,NA,CASSLPGTGGQPQHF,TGCGCCAGCAGCCTTCCTGGGACGGGGGGTCAGCCCCAGCATTTT
TRBJ2-2,TRBV6-5,NA,TRBD2,CASRLRGGTGELFF,TGTGCCAGCAGACTTCGGGGGGGGACCGGGGAGCTGTTTTTT
TRBJ1-1,TRBV30,NA,TRBD1,CAWTDRGRLNTEAFF,TGTGCCTGGACTGACAGGGGCCGCCTGAACACTGAAGCTTTCTTT
TRBJ1-4,TRBV15,NA,NA,CATSAHRDEKLFF,TGTGCCACCAGCGCCCACAGGGATGAAAAACTGTTTTTT
TRBJ1-1,TRBV19,few,NA,CASSIRRNTEAFF,TGTGCCAGTAGTATTAGGAGGAACACTGAAGCTTTCTTT
TRBJ2-7,TRBV4-1,NA,TRBD1,CASSQVGTGDYEQYF,TGCGCCAGCAGCCAAGTGGGGACAGGGGACTACGAGCAGTACTTC
TRBJ1-6,TRBV27,NA,TRBD1,CASSSLDRALWALHF,TGTGCCAGCAGTTCTTTGGACAGGGCCCTCTGGGCCCTCCACTTT
TRBJ2-7,TRBV29-1,NA,NA,CSVEGQGSGEQYF,TGCAGCGTCGAAGGGCAGGGGTCGGGAGAGCAGTACTTC
TRBJ2-1,TRBV10-3,NA,NA,CAISESATASYNEQFF,TGTGCCATCAGTGAGTCGGCGACAGCTTCCTACAATGAGCAGTTCTTC
TRBJ1-2,TRBV2,NA,TRBD1,CAIGQGVNYGYTF,TGTGCCATTGGACAGGGCGTTAACTATGGCTACACCTTC
TRBJ1-1,TRBV28,NA,NA,CASSFLAGPNTEAFF,TGTGCCAGCAGTTTTCTGGCAGGCCCGAACACTGAAGCTTTCTTT